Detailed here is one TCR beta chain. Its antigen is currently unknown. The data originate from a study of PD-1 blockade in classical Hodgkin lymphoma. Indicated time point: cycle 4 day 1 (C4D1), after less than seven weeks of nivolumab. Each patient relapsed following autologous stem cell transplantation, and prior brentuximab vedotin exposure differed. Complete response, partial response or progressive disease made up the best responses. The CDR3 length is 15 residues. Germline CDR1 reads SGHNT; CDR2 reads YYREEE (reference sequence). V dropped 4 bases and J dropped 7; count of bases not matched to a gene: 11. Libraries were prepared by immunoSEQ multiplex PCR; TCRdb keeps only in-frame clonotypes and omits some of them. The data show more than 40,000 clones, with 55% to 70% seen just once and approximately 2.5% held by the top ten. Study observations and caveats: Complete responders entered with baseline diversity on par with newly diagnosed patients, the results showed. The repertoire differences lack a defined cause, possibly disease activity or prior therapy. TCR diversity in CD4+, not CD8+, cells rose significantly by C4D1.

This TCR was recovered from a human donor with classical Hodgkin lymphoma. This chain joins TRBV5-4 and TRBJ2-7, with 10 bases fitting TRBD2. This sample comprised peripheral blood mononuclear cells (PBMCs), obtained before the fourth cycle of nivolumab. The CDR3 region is CASSPTPTSGVEQYF. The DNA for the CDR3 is TGTGCCAGCAGCCCTACCCCCACTAGCGGGGTGGAGCAGTACTTC. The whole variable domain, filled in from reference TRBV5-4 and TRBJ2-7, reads ETGVTQSPTHLIKTRGQQVTLRCSSQSGHNTVSWYQQALGQGPQFIFQYYREEENGRGNFPPRFSGLQFPNYSSELNVNALELDDSALYLCASSPTPTSGVEQYFGPGTRLTVT.